This entry describes one T cell receptor beta chain. Inclusion characteristics of ophthalmopathy patients comprised a Clinical Activity Score of at least 3, a NOSPECS grade of at least 4, and duration under 3 months. The study excluded patients with uncontrolled infection, other autoimmune disease, pregnancy or lactation. Diagnoses used clinical symptoms, serum thyroxine and TRAb, thyroid ultrasound and orbital computed tomography. This sample was included in a study of T cells in Graves' hyperthyroidism and ophthalmopathy. Across the whole study: Peripheral blood collection took place at initial diagnosis, before any treatment.

CDR3 length: 15 amino acids. CDR1 SGHRS and CDR2 YFSETQ come from the germline V gene. Trimming removed 2 bases from V and 5 bases from J; junction bases left unmatched: 5. From RNA transcripts, TCR beta CDR3 regions were amplified. TCR CDR3 underwent first-round RT-PCR with the HTBI primer set. TCRdb reprocessed the multiplex PCR reads with MiXCR, giving one entry per CDR3 protein. The repertoire has some 570,000 distinct CDR3 sequences, roughly a sixth of them found once; the top ten carry 15% to 20%. The clonotype originates from a woman aged 18-29 years with Graves' ophthalmopathy. The sequenced sample consisted of blood. The genes are TRBV5-1 and TRBJ2-1; 9 bases map to TRBD1. CDR3 in DNA: TGCGCCAGCAGCTTCGGGACAGGGACCCACAATGAGCAGTTCTTC. Translated: CASSFGTGTHNEQFF.